Listed below are T cell receptor beta chains from one sample, sequenced in a study of blood T cell repertoires in COVID-19. Some clones are missing from TCRdb's copy, which holds only in-frame ones; the method was immunoSEQ multiplex PCR. The sample has more than 120,000 clones, just under 90% seen once; the top ten hold over 8.5%. The specimen sequenced was peripheral blood. These receptors originate from a woman in her forties or fifties with active or convalescent COVID-19. Each CDR3 is given with its conserved first and last residue. Fields, in order: clone size, D gene, V gene, J gene, CDR3 DNA, CDR3 protein. D genes are given only for firm matches. For some rows the clone size is stated as once, few or many, or as a class when expanded; others skip it.

size: .
D: .
V: TRBV4-1
J: TRBJ2-2
DNA: TGCGCCAGCAGCCAAGGCTTAGTGGCGGGATCTAACACCGGGGAGCTGTTTTTT
CDR3: CASSQGLVAGSNTGELFF

size: .
D: .
V: TRBV19
J: TRBJ2-5
DNA: TGTGCCAGTAGTAGACTAGACGGTCAAGAGACCCAGTACTTC
CDR3: CASSRLDGQETQYF

size: .
D: .
V: TRBV18
J: TRBJ1-1
DNA: TGTGCCAGCTCACCACCGGCAGACACTGAAGCTTTCTTT
CDR3: CASSPPADTEAFF

size: .
D: TRBD1
V: TRBV27
J: TRBJ1-5
DNA: TGTGCCAGTGGACAGGGGGCCTCGGGCAATCAGCCCCAGCATTTT
CDR3: CASGQGASGNQPQHF

size: few
D: TRBD1
V: TRBV7-8
J: TRBJ2-3
DNA: TGTGCCAGCAGCTCCCGGAACAGGGGGCTTGCAGATACGCAGTATTTT
CDR3: CASSSRNRGLADTQYF

size: once
D: TRBD1
V: TRBV7-9
J: TRBJ1-3
DNA: TGTGCCAGCAGCGGGGAGGACAGGCGCCGCATATATTTT
CDR3: CASSGEDRRRIYF

size: .
D: TRBD1
V: TRBV6-5
J: TRBJ1-2
DNA: TGTGCCAGCAGGAACAGGGGTAATGGCTACACCTTC
CDR3: CASRNRGNGYTF

size: .
D: .
V: TRBV7-9
J: TRBJ1-1
DNA: TGTGCCAGCAGCTTTCAGGGGAACACTGAAGCTTTCTTT
CDR3: CASSFQGNTEAFF

size: .
D: .
V: TRBV9
J: TRBJ1-1
DNA: TGTGCCAGCAGCGTATTCCAGTCGGGAGATGAAGCTTTCTTT
CDR3: CASSVFQSGDEAFF

size: once
D: .
V: TRBV7-2
J: TRBJ2-3
DNA: TGTGCCAGCAGCTTAAGGGTATGGGGCCCCTCTAGGACAGATACGCAGTATTTT
CDR3: CASSLRVWGPSRTDTQYF

size: once
D: .
V: TRBV19
J: TRBJ1-5
DNA: TGTGCCAGTAGTATAGGAGATCGGGATTTTGAACCCCAGCATTTT
CDR3: CASSIGDRDFEPQHF

size: .
D: .
V: TRBV19
J: TRBJ1-1
DNA: TGTGCCAGTAGTACGTTTTATGCTGAAGCTTTCTTT
CDR3: CASSTFYAEAFF

size: .
D: .
V: TRBV6-5
J: TRBJ1-2
DNA: TGTGCCAGCAGTTACTCGACAGTAGGCCGCGAAGGCTACACCTTC
CDR3: CASSYSTVGREGYTF

size: .
D: .
V: TRBV9
J: TRBJ1-4
DNA: TGTGCCAGCAGCGCTGGGAGGACTACAACTAATGAAAAACTGTTTTTT
CDR3: CASSAGRTTTNEKLFF

size: .
D: .
V: TRBV6-2/TRBV6-3
J: TRBJ2-7
DNA: TGTGCCAGCAGTTATTCCGACAGAACCTACGAGCAGTACTTC
CDR3: CASSYSDRTYEQYF

size: .
D: .
V: TRBV5-1
J: TRBJ2-3
DNA: TGCGCCAGCAGTTTTCTAGCGGGGACAGGGGATATCGCAGATACGCAGTATTTT
CDR3: CASSFLAGTGDIADTQYF

size: .
D: .
V: TRBV28
J: TRBJ1-5
DNA: TGTGCCAGCAGTTTGGTCACTGGCAATCAGCCCCAGCATTTT
CDR3: CASSLVTGNQPQHF

size: .
D: .
V: TRBV11-2
J: TRBJ2-3
DNA: TGTGCCAGCAGCTTAGAGTGGCTTTCTAGCCCTACGAGCACAGATACGCAGTATTTT
CDR3: CASSLEWLSSPTSTDTQYF

size: once
D: .
V: TRBV2
J: TRBJ2-7
DNA: TGTGCCCACCAGGGGGGACAAAACTACGAGCAGTACTTC
CDR3: CAHQGGQNYEQYF

size: .
D: .
V: TRBV7-8
J: TRBJ2-7
DNA: TGTGCCAGCAGCCCGGTTGGTGAGCAGTACTTC
CDR3: CASSPVGEQYF

size: .
D: .
V: TRBV7-9
J: TRBJ2-3
DNA: TGTGCCAGCACCTCGAGAGGGGATACGCAGTATTTT
CDR3: CASTSRGDTQYF

size: .
D: TRBD2
V: TRBV19
J: TRBJ2-7
DNA: TGTGCCAGTAGTATGAGGACTAGCGGTACTACACAATACGAGCAGTACTTC
CDR3: CASSMRTSGTTQYEQYF